The clone carrying this T cell receptor beta chain was picked up many times. No antigen is known for it. Germline CDR1 is WSHSY and CDR2 is SAAADI. The CDR3 covers 13 residues. Deletions cut 6 bases from V and 3 bases from J, with 11 bases between. This record comes from a study of T cells in Graves' hyperthyroidism and ophthalmopathy. Overall study findings and caveats: Most expanded thyroid clonotypes above 0.001 also appeared in blood.

TCR beta CDR3 regions were amplified from RNA transcripts. HTBI primers were used for first-round RT-PCR of the TCR CDR3. TCRdb passed the multiplex PCR reads through MiXCR, listing each CDR3 protein once. The data hold roughly 250,000 distinct CDR3 sequences, with less than 20% observed a single time. The diagnostic basis comprised clinical symptoms, serum thyroxine and TRAb, thyroid ultrasound and orbital computed tomography. The clonotype was recovered from a woman in her late teens or twenties with Graves' ophthalmopathy. The V and J genes are TRBV10-2 and TRBJ1-2; D is possibly TRBD1 (5 bases). The sample was blood. This CDR3 is CASSVGQDYGYTF. DNA of the CDR3: TGCGCCAGCAGCGTGGGGCAGGACTATGGCTACACCTTC.